A selection of T cell receptor beta chains follows, all from one sample in a study of read filtering for tumor transcriptome and immune sequencing. Each CDR3 protein gets one entry after TCRdb re-called the reads with MiXCR. The sample consists of some 15,000 distinct CDR3 sequences, 20% of them appearing once. Input material: a population of CD138-negative cells sorted from bone marrow. These receptors came from a donor over 35 with multiple myeloma. Each CDR3 is given with its conserved first and last residue. Not every row has a clone size; where given, it reads once, few, many or a size class.

many,TRBV7-3,TRBJ2-1,CASSQGDNEQFF
many,TRBV2,TRBJ2-3,CASSDGQETDTQYF
many,TRBV7-2,TRBJ2-1,CASSETLDSYNEQFF
many,TRBV20-1,TRBJ1-6,CSARGQGWDSPLHF
.,TRBV5-1,TRBJ1-1,CASSVGDRVDTEAFF
many,TRBV7-2,TRBJ2-3,CASSSTLAGGLDTQYF
.,TRBV11-2,TRBJ2-6,CASSFSIGTGANVLSF
.,TRBV5-6,TRBJ2-7,CASSFGTGYEQYF
many,TRBV12-3/TRBV12-4,TRBJ1-5,CASSPSEDQPQHF
many,TRBV20-1,TRBJ2-1,CSARDPRNNEQFF
many,TRBV7-2,TRBJ2-5,CASSTRQGGETQYF
many,TRBV11-2,TRBJ2-1,CASSQTSGGNEQFF
few,TRBV20-1,TRBJ2-7,CSAGLAGGSTYEQYF
.,TRBV11-2,TRBJ2-1,CASSKTSGSYNEQFF
.,TRBV9,TRBJ1-5,CASSVGGGFQPQHF
many,TRBV7-9,TRBJ2-4,CASSLVGAGQGGNIQYF
many,TRBV7-9,TRBJ2-2,CASSPRSPGTGRTGELFF
many,TRBV5-1,TRBJ1-5,CASSLESGTGYQPQHF
few,TRBV4-1,TRBJ2-2,CASSQSMGHRELFF
few,TRBV6-6,TRBJ1-3,CASRRQGNGNTIYF
.,TRBV20-1,TRBJ2-7,CSASTGTGGGEQYF
few,TRBV4-1,TRBJ1-2,CASSQDGTGETNYGYTF
many,TRBV3-1,TRBJ2-5,CASSHEVAQETQYF
many,TRBV12-3/TRBV12-4,TRBJ2-5,CASSRGTSGQETQYF
many,TRBV5-5,TRBJ2-2,CASSWDGRTGELFF
few,TRBV9,TRBJ2-6,CASSPRQESWSPGANALTF
.,TRBV5-1,TRBJ2-3,CASSFAGLADGAYTQYF
.,TRBV2,TRBJ1-1,CASSDPGGAFF
.,TRBV28,TRBJ2-2,CASSFKTGRELFF
many,TRBV21-1,TRBJ2-1,CASSNEKAGEGYNEQFF
many,TRBV6-6,TRBJ2-3,CASRPGRGGTDTQYF
many,TRBV7-2,TRBJ2-7,CASSLGAGTYYEQYF
many,TRBV20-1,TRBJ2-1,CSARQATGLAGVNEQFF
few,TRBV5-4,TRBJ2-2,CASSSRRFRTTDTGELFF
many,TRBV27,TRBJ2-1,CASSLSLGFGAGADNEQFF
many,TRBV11-1,TRBJ1-1,CASSKQGTNTEAFF
many,TRBV3-1,TRBJ2-7,CASSQVRRFYSSYEQYF
few,TRBV4-1,TRBJ1-5,CASSQEVRGQGQPQHF
many,TRBV6-2/TRBV6-3,TRBJ1-1,CASTASGRSNTEAFF
few,TRBV19,TRBJ2-1,CASSIRTSGRVNEQFF
few,TRBV5-1,TRBJ2-3,CASSPLGLAGGTDTQYF
many,TRBV5-1,TRBJ2-2,CASSSGWTGELFF
few,TRBV2,TRBJ2-2,CASSPINGGELFF
.,TRBV7-2,TRBJ2-3,CASSLIPASTDTQYF
.,TRBV6-1,TRBJ1-2,CASVVSAAHGYTF
many,TRBV10-3,TRBJ2-5,CAISGTGGETQYF